The rows below give T cell receptor beta chains drawn from one sample of a study of blood T cell repertoires in COVID-19. Profiled with immunoSEQ multiplex PCR; TCRdb holds only in-frame clones, not every one. The data show about 670,000 clones, around 90% seen once. Sequenced material: peripheral blood. All receptors come from a woman between 18 and 29 years old with acute or convalescent COVID-19. The CDR3 runs from the conserved cysteine through the conserved F or W. Fields, in order: clone size, J gene, V gene, D gene, CDR3 protein, CDR3 DNA. A D gene is named only where the DNA matches it firmly. Rows may omit the clone size; those that give it use once, few, many or a size class.

>-|TRBJ1-1|TRBV18|TRBD1
CASTSTGDTEAFF
TGTGCCAGCACTTCGACAGGGGACACTGAAGCTTTCTTT
>-|TRBJ2-1|TRBV5-4|-
CASSSRVADEQFF
TGTGCCAGCAGCTCCAGGGTAGCGGACGAGCAGTTCTTC
>-|TRBJ1-1|TRBV6-5|-
CASADTDINTEAFF
TGTGCCAGCGCGGACACAGACATTAACACTGAAGCTTTCTTT
>-|TRBJ2-5|TRBV19|-
CASRGREETQYF
TGTGCCAGTAGAGGGCGGGAAGAGACCCAGTACTTC
>-|TRBJ2-3|TRBV12-3/TRBV12-4|TRBD1
CATSGQGTDTQYF
TGTGCCACCTCGGGACAGGGAACAGATACGCAGTATTTT
>-|TRBJ2-7|TRBV27|TRBD1
CASSYGTGGAYEQYF
TGTGCCAGCAGTTATGGGACAGGGGGAGCCTACGAGCAGTACTTC
>-|TRBJ2-7|TRBV7-9|-
CASSGHFRYEQYF
TGTGCCTCATCGGGACATTTCAGGTACGAGCAGTACTTC
>-|TRBJ1-1|TRBV28|TRBD1
CASSPGGAGLAEAFF
TGTGCCAGCAGCCCAGGGGGCGCGGGTTTGGCTGAAGCTTTCTTT
>-|TRBJ1-6|TRBV7-2|-
CASRSDRQANSPLHF
TGTGCCAGCAGATCCGATCGACAGGCTAATTCACCCCTCCACTTT
>-|TRBJ2-7|TRBV4-3|-
CASSQSLDRHYEQYF
TGCGCCAGCAGCCAATCCCTGGACAGACACTACGAGCAGTACTTC
>once|TRBJ1-1|TRBV4-3|-
CASSQEVQAIPEAFF
TGCGCCAGCAGCCAAGAGGTTCAGGCAATCCCTGAAGCTTTCTTT
>-|TRBJ1-5|TRBV6-5|TRBD1
CASKEDRASNQPQHF
TGTGCCAGCAAAGAGGACAGGGCTAGCAATCAGCCCCAGCATTTT
>once|TRBJ1-5|TRBV6-5|TRBD1
CASLKTGGRNQPQHF
TGTGCCAGCCTAAAGACAGGGGGCAGGAATCAGCCCCAGCATTTT
>-|TRBJ1-5|TRBV6-5|-
CASGNRVFNQPQHF
TGTGCCAGCGGGAACAGGGTGTTCAATCAGCCCCAGCATTTT
>-|TRBJ1-2|TRBV28|TRBD1
CASSLSPGQAWLNYGYTF
TGTGCCAGCAGTTTATCCCCGGGACAGGCATGGCTTAACTATGGCTACACCTTC
>-|TRBJ2-3|TRBV9|-
CASSATGSLDTQYF
TGTGCCAGCAGCGCCACAGGGAGTTTAGATACGCAGTATTTT
>-|TRBJ2-5|TRBV10-3|-
CAISESRYQETQYF
TGTGCCATCAGTGAGTCGAGGTACCAAGAGACCCAGTACTTC
>-|TRBJ1-4|TRBV30|-
CAWAAGGNEKLFF
TGTGCCTGGGCAGCGGGCGGTAATGAAAAACTGTTTTTT
>-|TRBJ1-1|TRBV19|TRBD1
CASSIDSRTGPEAFF
TGTGCCAGTAGTATAGATTCTCGGACAGGGCCTGAAGCTTTCTTT
>-|TRBJ1-1|TRBV24-1|-
CATSDRTDTEAFF
TGTGCCACCAGTGACCGGACAGACACTGAAGCTTTCTTT
>-|TRBJ1-1|TRBV12-5|TRBD1
CASARTGNTEAFF
TGTGCTAGTGCTAGGACAGGGAACACTGAAGCTTTCTTT
>-|TRBJ2-1|TRBV2|TRBD1
CASHRDRGRYEQFF
TGTGCCTCACACCGGGACAGGGGGCGGTATGAGCAGTTCTTC
>-|TRBJ2-1|TRBV7-9|TRBD2
CASSLGLANEQFF
TGTGCCAGCAGCTTAGGACTAGCCAATGAGCAGTTCTTC
>-|TRBJ2-3|TRBV29-1|-
CSVRGGATDTQYF
TGCAGCGTGAGGGGGGGGGCCACAGATACGCAGTATTTT
>-|TRBJ1-2|TRBV9|-
CASSATGLLDYGYTF
TGTGCCAGCAGCGCGACTGGCTTATTGGACTATGGCTACACCTTC
>-|TRBJ1-6|TRBV27|-
CASSATPGWGLNSPLHF
TGTGCCAGCAGTGCGACCCCCGGTTGGGGGCTCAATTCACCCCTCCACTTT
>-|TRBJ1-2|TRBV6-5|-
CASRHATLPYGYTF
TGTGCCAGCAGGCACGCGACATTACCCTATGGCTACACCTTC
>-|TRBJ1-2|TRBV30|TRBD1
CAWDRADYGYTF
TGTGCCTGGGACAGGGCGGACTATGGCTACACCTTC
>-|TRBJ2-3|TRBV27|-
CASSLVGSASTDTQYF
TGTGCCAGCAGTTTGGTTGGGAGTGCTAGCACAGATACGCAGTATTTT
>-|TRBJ2-1|TRBV19|TRBD2
CASKGRGYNEQFF
TGTGCCAGTAAGGGGAGGGGCTACAATGAGCAGTTCTTC
>-|TRBJ1-2|TRBV6-5|-
CASTMPRTNYGYTF
TGTGCCAGCACTATGCCACGGACAAACTATGGCTACACCTTC
>-|TRBJ2-7|TRBV6-5|TRBD1
CASSSQTGVDDEQYF
TGTGCCAGCAGCTCTCAGACAGGGGTCGACGACGAGCAGTACTTC
>-|TRBJ1-2|TRBV5-4|-
CASSSTGDGRYGYTF
TGTGCCAGCAGCAGCACGGGGGACGGAAGATATGGCTACACCTTC
>-|TRBJ1-1|TRBV7-8|TRBD1
CASSLALSTGSTEAFF
TGTGCCAGCAGCTTAGCCCTCTCGACAGGGAGCACTGAAGCTTTCTTT
>once|TRBJ2-7|TRBV21-1|-
CASSKSTRTNYEQYF
TGTGCCAGCAGCAAATCGACTCGCACGAACTACGAGCAGTACTTC
>once|TRBJ1-1|TRBV27|-
CASSLKGRANTEAFF
TGTGCCAGCAGTTTAAAAGGGAGAGCGAACACTGAAGCTTTCTTT
>-|TRBJ2-1|TRBV4-1|-
CASSHPGQPSEQFF
TGCGCCAGCAGCCACCCCGGACAGCCCTCGGAGCAGTTCTTC
>-|TRBJ2-5|TRBV9|-
CASSVSGAKETQYF
TGTGCCAGCAGCGTTTCGGGAGCGAAAGAGACCCAGTACTTC
>-|TRBJ2-3|TRBV14|TRBD2
CASSQDGGGASTDTQYF
TGTGCCAGCAGCCAAGATGGCGGGGGGGCCAGCACAGATACGCAGTATTTT
>once|TRBJ1-1|TRBV11-2|-
CASSPPTDSGTEAFF
TGTGCCAGCAGCCCCCCGACCGACAGCGGGACTGAAGCTTTCTTT
>-|TRBJ2-7|TRBV27|TRBD1
CASSLISVGTGQGEQYF
TGTGCCAGCAGTTTAATTTCAGTAGGGACAGGCCAAGGGGAGCAGTACTTC
>-|TRBJ2-2|TRBV7-2|-
CASTRDFLNTGELFF
TGTGCCAGCACCAGGGATTTTTTGAACACCGGGGAGCTGTTTTTT
>few|TRBJ1-2|TRBV3-1/TRBV3-2|-
CASSQGARADNYGYTF
TGTGCCAGCAGCCAGGGGGCCAGGGCAGATAACTATGGCTACACCTTC
>-|TRBJ1-1|TRBV19|TRBD1
CASSPTGMVNTEAFF
TGTGCCAGTAGTCCGACAGGGATGGTGAACACTGAAGCTTTCTTT
>-|TRBJ2-1|TRBV24-1|-
CATSDSSGWAVEQFF
TGTGCCACCAGTGATTCCAGCGGGTGGGCCGTCGAGCAGTTCTTC